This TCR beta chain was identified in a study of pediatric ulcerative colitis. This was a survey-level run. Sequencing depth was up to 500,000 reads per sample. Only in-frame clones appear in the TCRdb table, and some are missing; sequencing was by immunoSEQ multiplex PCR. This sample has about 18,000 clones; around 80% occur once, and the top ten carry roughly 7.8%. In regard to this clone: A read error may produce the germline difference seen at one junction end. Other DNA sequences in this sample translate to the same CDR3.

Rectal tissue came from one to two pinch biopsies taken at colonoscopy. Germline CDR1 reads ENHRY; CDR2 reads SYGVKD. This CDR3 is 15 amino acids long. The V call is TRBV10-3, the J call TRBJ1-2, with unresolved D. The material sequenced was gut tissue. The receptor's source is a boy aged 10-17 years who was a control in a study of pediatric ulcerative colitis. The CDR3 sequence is CAISETDPANYGYTF. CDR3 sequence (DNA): TGTGCCATCAGCGAAACGGACCCAGCTAATTATGGCTACACCTTC.